The 9 T cell receptor beta chains in this list originate from one sample, sequenced in a study of cytomegalovirus exposure and HLA in healthy donors. PCR was performed using 60 Vbeta and 13 Jbeta primers. TCRdb keeps only in-frame clones here, not all; method: immunoSEQ multiplex PCR. Among roughly 180,000 clones listed, roughly 84% were seen once. Sequenced input: PBMCs. These receptor sequences come from a boy younger than 18 in good health and CMV-seronegative.

This sequence joins TRBV4-1 and TRBJ2-7, with 9 bases identical to TRBD2. V lost 1 base, J lost 5 bases, and 6 bases stayed unmatched. This CDR3 contains 15 residues. CDR1 is MGHRA, CDR2 YSYEKL, per germline. The CDR3 spells CASSQGVAGVNEQYF. In nucleotides, the CDR3 is TGCGCCAGCAGCCAAGGTGTAGCGGGAGTGAACGAGCAGTACTTC.

Details on this clone: The identical CDR3 is also encoded by other nucleotide sequences in the sample. The chain links TRBV9 to TRBJ2-1; D is perhaps TRBD2 (7 bases). This CDR3 is built from 15 residues. Germline V gene lookup returns CDR1 SGDLS and CDR2 YYNGEE. V lost 3 bases and J 8 bases, leaving 18 bases between the germline ends. The CDR3 DNA sequence: TGTGCCAGCAGCGGGGGGGGGCAGGCAATCGATGAGCAGTTCTTC. Residues: CASSGGGQAIDEQFF.

The chain has TRBV27 and TRBJ2-4; a weak D match, TRBD1 (6 bases). This CDR3 spans 16 amino acids. Trimming stripped 5 bases from V and 0 bases from J, with 14 bases between. Germline-derived CDR1 and CDR2 are MNHEY and SMNVEV (reference sequence). This CDR3 reads CASSRDNLLAKNIQYF. The CDR3 nucleotides are TGTGCCAGCAGTAGGGACAATCTTTTAGCCAAAAACATTCAGTACTTC.

This clone appeared once. The V and J genes are TRBV6-6 and TRBJ2-1; 10 bases are shared with TRBD2. Looked up from germline, CDR1 is MNHNY and CDR2 is SVGAGI (reference sequence). This CDR3 contains 11 residues. After removal of 8 bases from V and 9 bases from J, the junction contained 1 base not matched to a gene. In DNA form, the CDR3 reads TGTGCCAGCGTAGCGGGAGGTGAGCAGTTCTTC. It specifies CASVAGGEQFF.

This clone was observed a few times. This chain joins TRBV30 and TRBJ1-5; 7 nucleotides align to TRBD1. The junction had 5 bases not matched to a gene; V was cut back by 3 bases and J by 3 bases. The CDR3 extends over 14 amino acids. Germline CDR1 and CDR2: GTSNPN and SVGIG (reference sequence). The CDR3 sequence: CAWRDRADNQPQHF. DNA of the CDR3: TGTGCCTGGAGAGACAGGGCGGACAATCAGCCCCAGCATTTT.

The chain couples TRBV29-1 to TRBJ1-3; D possibly corresponds to TRBD1 (5 bases). V dropped 4 bases and J dropped 1 base, with 11 bases sitting between them. Germline CDR1 SQVTM, CDR2 ANQGSEA. The CDR3 length is 14 residues. CDR3 coding DNA: TGCAGCGTTGCGGAGGGGATGTCTGGAAACACCATATATTTT. This codes for CSVAEGMSGNTIYF. Drawing the rest from reference TRBV29-1 and TRBJ1-3, the complete variable domain is SAVISQKPSRDICQRGTSLTIQCQVDSQVTMMFWYRQQPGQSLTLIATANQGSEATYESGFVIDKFPISRPNLTFSTLTVSNMSPEDSSIYLCSVAEGMSGNTIYFGEGSWLTVV.

This clone turned up a few times. J is TRBJ1-6 and V is TRBV5-4; 8 bases line up with TRBD1. This CDR3 has 15 amino acids. Germline V gives CDR1 SGHNT, CDR2 YYREEE (reference sequence). V trimming: 4 bases; J trimming: 10 bases; junction bases outside the gene matches: 10. CDR3 DNA: TGTGCCAGCAGCCAAATACAGGGGGTGGGCTCACCCCTCCACTTT. It specifies CASSQIQGVGSPLHF.

The chain joins TRBV5-5 to TRBJ1-4; D is perhaps TRBD1 (5 bases). The CDR3 has 13 residues. In germline, CDR1 is SGHKS, CDR2 YYEKEE (reference sequence). Trimming shortened V by 4 bases and J by 8 bases, and 12 bases separated the two germline ends. The CDR3 bases are TGTGCCAGCAGCCCGGGGGGTTACGAAAAACTGTTTTTT. Its protein product is CASSPGGYEKLFF.

This rearrangement joins TRBV5-1 to TRBJ1-1; 7 bases agree with TRBD1. The CDR3 runs to 15 residues. CDR1 is SGHRS and CDR2 is YFSETQ in the germline V gene. The J segment lost 0 bases and the V segment lost 3 bases, leaving 5 bases of the junction unmatched. The CDR3 is CASSSRQGLNTEAFF. Written as DNA, the CDR3 is TGCGCCAGCAGCTCAAGACAGGGACTGAACACTGAAGCTTTCTTT.